Presented here are 15 T cell receptor beta chains from one specimen sequenced in a study of blood T cell repertoires in COVID-19. Data came from immunoSEQ multiplex PCR; TCRdb stores just in-frame clones and leaves some out. Of about 140,000 clones listed, approximately 85% were seen once; the top ten hold around 3.2%. Sequenced material: PBMCs or T cells enriched from blood (not recorded which). All receptors derive from a woman in her forties or fifties with acute COVID-19.

The J gene is TRBJ2-7, the V gene TRBV15; 10 bases are a match to TRBD2. CDR3 size: 16 residues. Germline V gives CDR1 LNHNV, CDR2 YYDKDF (reference sequence). J was trimmed by 3 bases and V by 0 bases; bases with no gene match: 5. The CDR3 loop reads CATSRDGGTSVYEQYF. Written as DNA, the CDR3 is TGTGCCACCAGCAGAGATGGCGGGACTAGCGTCTACGAGCAGTACTTC.

The CDR3 protein is CASSFGPNTEAFF. The CDR3 DNA follows: TGTGCCAGCAGTTTTGGGCCGAACACTGAAGCTTTCTTT. The V and J genes are TRBV12-3 or TRBV12-4 and TRBJ1-1; no clear D. Trimming shortened V by 3 bases and J by 1 base, and 6 bases separated the two germline ends. The CDR3 spans 13 residues.

This chain joins TRBV7-6 and TRBJ2-2; D may be TRBD2 (6 bases). This CDR3 contains 16 residues. V was pared by 0 bases and J by 0 bases, with 8 bases between. CDR1 and CDR2 (germline): SGHVS, FNYEAQ. The DNA for the CDR3 is TGTGCCAGCAGCTTAGCGGGAGGCACGAACACCGGGGAGCTGTTTTTT. Translating it yields CASSLAGGTNTGELFF.

The gene calls are TRBV5-4 and TRBJ2-2, with TRBD1 matching over 7 bases. Germline CDR1 and CDR2: SGHNT and YYREEE (reference sequence). The CDR3 runs 17 residues. V shed 4 bases, J shed 6 bases, and the junction held 15 bases outside the gene matches. The CDR3, as DNA: TGTGCCAGCAGCGCTCTTATAGGGGGCAGTGATCCCGGGGAGCTGTTTTTT. Protein: CASSALIGGSDPGELFF.

DNA for the CDR3: TGTGCCAGCAGCCTGGGACTAGCGGGAGGGCCCGATGAGCAGTTCTTC. Its translation: CASSLGLAGGPDEQFF. The genes are TRBV7-2 and TRBJ2-1; 16 nucleotides agree with TRBD2. The CDR3 runs to 16 residues. With V trimmed by 5 bases and J by 8 bases, 6 bases remained unmatched. Germline V gene data show CDR1 as SGHTA and CDR2 as FQGNSA.

This rearrangement joins TRBV19 to TRBJ2-4, with 7 bases aligning to TRBD1. The CDR3 is 14 residues long. After removal of 5 bases from V and 10 bases from J, the junction contained 11 bases not matched to a gene. Germline CDR1 is LNHDA and CDR2 is SQIVND (reference sequence). This chain's CDR3 is CASSWSRDSGIQYF. DNA of the CDR3: TGTGCCAGTAGTTGGAGCCGGGACAGTGGGATTCAGTACTTC. The complete variable domain, with remaining parts taken from reference TRBV19 and TRBJ2-4, reads DGGITQSPKYLFRKEGQNVTLSCEQNLNHDAMYWYRQDPGQGLRLIYYSQIVNDFQKGDIAEGYSVSREKKESFPLTVTSAQKNPTAFYLCASSWSRDSGIQYFGAGTRLSVL.

J is TRBJ1-2 and V is TRBV3-1 (or the pseudogene TRBV3-2); possible D gene TRBD1, 6 bases. The CDR3 consists of 16 residues. Deletions cut 1 base from V and 8 bases from J, with 20 bases between. Germline lookup yields CDR1 LGHDT and CDR2 YNNKEL (reference sequence). In nucleotides, the CDR3 is TGTGCCAGCAGCCAAGGACAGGCTAAGAAGATTTACGGCTACACCTTC. Amino acids: CASSQGQAKKIYGYTF.

V and J are TRBV2 and TRBJ1-2; D unresolved. CDR1 SNHLY and CDR2 FYNNEI come from the germline V gene. The CDR3 extends over 12 amino acids. Trimming took 6 bases from V and 2 from J, leaving 7 bases between them. The CDR3: CASSRLNYGYTF. The DNA for the CDR3 is TGTGCCAGCAGCAGACTCAACTATGGCTACACCTTC.

This clone was recorded only once. This chain connects TRBV12-5 to TRBJ2-1, with D maybe TRBD2 (6 bases). The V end was cut by 7 bases, the J end by 4 bases, with 14 bases between. This CDR3 region has 14 residues. The germline gives CDR1 LGHNT, CDR2 FRNRAP. CDR3 nucleotides: TGTGCTAGTGCGGGACTTTACGAATACAATGAGCAGTTCTTC. Protein product: CASAGLYEYNEQFF.

The chain links TRBV7-2 to TRBJ2-5; 7 bases agree with TRBD2. V dropped 1 base and J dropped 5; count of bases not matched to a gene: 4. Germline CDR1 reads SGHTA; CDR2 reads FQGNSA. The CDR3 consists of 14 residues. The CDR3 loop reads CASSLGGSGETQYF. DNA for the CDR3: TGTGCCAGCAGCTTAGGTGGTAGCGGGGAGACCCAGTACTTC.

The chain employs TRBV11-2 and TRBJ2-2; 9 nucleotides match TRBD2. This CDR3 has 16 residues. Unmatched junction bases numbered 9, after V lost 3 bases and J lost 7 bases. Germline V gene data show CDR1 as SGHAT and CDR2 as FQNNGV. CDR3 in amino acids: CASSLSLAGLGGELFF. The CDR3, as DNA: TGTGCCAGCAGCTTGTCCCTAGCGGGATTAGGCGGGGAGCTGTTTTTT.

Details on this clone: Other DNA sequences from this sample encode an identical CDR3 as well. This rearrangement joins TRBV18 to TRBJ1-5; D possibly corresponds to TRBD1 (5 bases). The CDR3 is made up of 14 amino acids. Trimming removed 6 bases at V and 3 bases at J, with 12 bases between. From germline, CDR1 is KGHSH and CDR2 LQKENI. CDR3 bases: TGTGCCAGCTCCCCGGGGGGATCCAATCAGCCCCAGCATTTT. It translates to CASSPGGSNQPQHF.

This chain uses TRBV5-4 with TRBJ1-2; D might be TRBD1 (5 bases). This CDR3 has 14 residues. Deletions cut 7 bases from V and 4 bases from J, with 17 bases between. Germline V gene lookup returns CDR1 SGHNT and CDR2 YYREEE (reference sequence). The CDR3 DNA is TGTGCCAGCTACGATGGGGCGCTGACCTATGGCTACACCTTC. This translates into CASYDGALTYGYTF.

This chain joins TRBV24-1 and TRBJ2-2; D is possibly TRBD2 (6 bases). Trimming pared 9 bases from V and 1 base from J, leaving 8 bases between. Germline V gene data show CDR1 as KGHDR and CDR2 as SFDVKD. CDR3 size: 13 residues. The CDR3 coding sequence is TGTGCCACCTACGGGGGGAACACCGGGGAGCTGTTTTTT. Its translation: CATYGGNTGELFF.

This chain joins TRBV19 and TRBJ2-7; maybe TRBD1 (5 bases). The germline gives CDR1 LNHDA, CDR2 SQIVND (reference sequence). The CDR3 has 13 amino acids. The V and J ends lost 8 bases and 2 bases respectively, with 13 bases between them. The CDR3 nucleotides are TGTGCCAGTTCAGGGAAGGGGCCCTACGAGCAGTACTTC. It is translated as CASSGKGPYEQYF.